The clone carrying this TCR beta chain was observed a few times. Its specificity is not known. Sequenced by immunoSEQ multiplex PCR; TCRdb stores in-frame clones only, minus some. The sample has 9,000 to 13,000 clones, approximately 81% seen once; the top ten hold 1.7%. V was clipped by 4 bases and J by 0 bases; unmatched bases: 2. The germline V gene encodes CDR1 ENHRY and CDR2 SYGVKD. The CDR3 consists of 15 residues. This record comes from a study of immune evolution from preneoplasia to lung adenocarcinoma. Study context: HLA loss of heterozygosity: around 6.5% AIS, about 15% MIA, around 35% ADC, none AAH. The study, taken as a whole, reports: From normal lung to invasive adenocarcinoma, top clone frequencies appeared to decrease.

This TCR was sampled from a person aged 65-85 years with lung adenocarcinoma. The specimen was FFPE minimally invasive lung adenocarcinoma tissue. This rearrangement joins TRBV10-3 to TRBJ2-3, with 9 bases fitting TRBD2. The CDR3, as DNA: TGTGCCATCAGTGCCACTAGCGGGAGCACAGATACGCAGTATTTT. It translates to CAISATSGSTDTQYF.